This entry features one T cell receptor beta chain sequence. What it recognizes is unknown. These data belong to a study of Graves' ophthalmopathy and Graves' hyperthyroidism. Study-wide findings and caveats: Among expanded thyroid clonotypes above 0.001 frequency, most also occurred in blood.

RNA served as the template for amplifying TCR beta CDR3 regions. HTBI primers served in a first-round RT-PCR, which a second-round multiplex PCR followed. TCRdb ran MiXCR on the multiplex PCR reads and lists one entry per CDR3 protein. The sample yields about 500,000 distinct CDR3 sequences, approximately 35% seen once. Hyperthyroidism was new, under 2 months, in patients aged 18 to 65. Other autoimmune disease, uncontrolled infection, pregnancy and lactation led to exclusion. It was on clinical symptoms, serum thyroxine, TRAb, thyroid ultrasound and orbital computed tomography that diagnosis relied. The sequenced sample consisted of peripheral blood or thyroid tissue (not recorded which). The sequence was collected from an adult man with Graves' hyperthyroidism.

In nucleotides, the CDR3 is TGTGCCAGCGCGTCTAGCGGGAGAGCCAATGAGCAGTTCTTC. Residues: CASASSGRANEQFF. This chain links TRBV2 with TRBJ2-1; 10 nucleotides align to TRBD2. Trimming removed 8 bases from V and 6 bases from J; junction bases left unmatched: 7. Germline V gene data show CDR1 as SNHLY and CDR2 as FYNNEI. The CDR3 is 14 residues long. Complete variable domain (other parts from reference TRBV2 and TRBJ2-1): EPEVTQTPSHQVTQMGQEVILRCVPISNHLYFYWYRQILGQKVEFLVSFYNNEISEKSEIFDDQFSVERPDGSNFTLKIRSTKLEDSAMYFCASASSGRANEQFFGPGTRLTVL.